Listed below are T cell receptor beta chains from one sample, sequenced in a study of T-cell memory formation after mild COVID-19. In TCRdb, the 5' RACE reads were re-called with MiXCR into one record per CDR3 protein. This table has 450,000 to 650,000 distinct CDR3 sequences, approximately 20% appearing once. Input material: PBMCs or a T cell subset sorted from them (not recorded which). The receptors come from an adult woman who had mild COVID-19 (a few samples of this study predate the infection). Cell type and time point are not known. Each CDR3 is given with its conserved first and last residue. D genes are given only for firm matches. The listing skips clone size in some rows; elsewhere it reads once, few, many or a size class.

J	V	D	size	length	DNA	CDR3
TRBJ2-7	TRBV7-2	TRBD1	few	15	TGTGCCAGCAGCTTTGTACCGGGACAGGGCTACGAGCAGTACTTC	CASSFVPGQGYEQYF
TRBJ2-2	TRBV7-9	.	few	15	TGTGCCAGCAGTTGGAGGGACGGCCACACCGGGGAGCTGTTTTTT	CASSWRDGHTGELFF
TRBJ2-3	TRBV4-3	.	.	16	TGCGCCAGCACCCCCACCCCGGCGGGATCCACAGATACGCAGTATTTT	CASTPTPAGSTDTQYF
TRBJ2-5	TRBV9	TRBD1	few	15	TGTGCCAGCAGCGTAGTGGGGACAGGGGGTGAGACCCAGTACTTC	CASSVVGTGGETQYF
TRBJ2-1	TRBV7-9	.	many	12	TGTGCCAGCAGCCCGAGCTACAATGAGCAGTTCTTC	CASSPSYNEQFF
TRBJ2-5	TRBV4-2	.	few	18	TGTGCCAGCAGCCAAGGACCTCTGGGGACTTACATAGAAGAGACCCAGTACTTC	CASSQGPLGTYIEETQYF
TRBJ1-5	TRBV27	.	.	15	TGTGCCAGCAGTTTAGCCCCAAGGCGAGATCAGCCCCAGCATTTT	CASSLAPRRDQPQHF
TRBJ2-7	TRBV7-9	.	.	13	TGTGCCAGCAGCCACAAAGGGGTTTACGAGCAGTACTTC	CASSHKGVYEQYF
TRBJ2-7	TRBV2	.	few	12	TGTGCCAGCAGGAGGGACGCTGGCGAGCAGTACTTC	CASRRDAGEQYF
TRBJ2-6	TRBV5-6	.	.	18	TGTGCCAGCAGTCAGATAGAAGCGACATCGTGGGGGGCCAACGTCCTGACTTTC	CASSQIEATSWGANVLTF
TRBJ1-3	TRBV12-3/TRBV12-4	.	few	14	TGTGCCAGCAGTCAACATCGCCCCGGAAACACCATATATTTT	CASSQHRPGNTIYF
TRBJ2-2	TRBV5-1	.	.	17	TGCGCCAGCCGGCCTTCAAGGGGAACCGCGAACACCGGGGAGCTGTTTTTT	CASRPSRGTANTGELFF
TRBJ2-1	TRBV6-1	.	.	16	TGTGCCAGCAGTGAAAACCCTGCCGGGGGCCGTAGGGGCCAGTTCTTC	CASSENPAGGRRGQFF
TRBJ2-7	TRBV27	.	few	13	TGTGCCAGCAGTTCGGGACTTCCCACCGAGCAGTACTTC	CASSSGLPTEQYF
TRBJ2-3	TRBV6-5	.	few	15	TGTGCCAGCAGTCAGCAGGGGCCCCACACAGATACGCAGTATTTT	CASSQQGPHTDTQYF
TRBJ1-2	TRBV5-1	TRBD1	.	16	TGCGCCAGCAGCCCCTCCCCGGACAGGGGGGATAATGGCTACACCTTC	CASSPSPDRGDNGYTF
TRBJ2-3	TRBV20-1	TRBD2	.	17	TGCAGTGCTAGAGAAAGGGTAGCGGGGGGGAGCACAGATACGCAGTATTTT	CSARERVAGGSTDTQYF
TRBJ2-3	TRBV6-1	TRBD2	few	18	TGTGCCAGCAGTGAAGAGGCGGGGGGGCTGGGAGTTTCAGATACGCAGTATTTT	CASSEEAGGLGVSDTQYF
TRBJ1-6	TRBV27	TRBD1	few	15	TGTGCCAGCAGTTTCATTGGGGACAGGCTGTCACCCCTCCACTTT	CASSFIGDRLSPLHF
TRBJ2-3	TRBV12-3/TRBV12-4	.	.	16	TGTGCCAGCAGTTTTGGAGGGGGTGGAATCACAGATACGCAGTATTTT	CASSFGGGGITDTQYF
TRBJ1-3	TRBV12-3/TRBV12-4	.	few	14	TGTGCCAGCAGTTTTGGGGGGATTGGAAACACCATATATTTT	CASSFGGIGNTIYF
TRBJ2-1	TRBV3-1	TRBD2	.	16	TGTGCCAGCAGCGAACTAGCGGGGGGGTTCTACAATGAGCAGTTCTTC	CASSELAGGFYNEQFF
TRBJ2-7	TRBV28	.	.	11	TGTCCCTTTAGCGGTTCCTACGAGCAGTACTTC	CPFSGSYEQYF
TRBJ2-7	TRBV9	.	.	15	TGTGCCAGCAGCGTACAGGCAGTCCCTTATTACGAGCAGTACTTC	CASSVQAVPYYEQYF
TRBJ2-2	TRBV11-2	TRBD2	.	16	TGTGCCAGCAGTTCATTCCTAGCGGGAGAGGCCGGGGAGCTGTTTTTT	CASSSFLAGEAGELFF
TRBJ2-1	TRBV6-4	.	many	14	TGTGCCAGCAGTGAGTTTGGGGAGTACAATGAGCAGTTCTTC	CASSEFGEYNEQFF
TRBJ2-1	TRBV29-1	TRBD2	few	15	TGCAGCGTCGTAACACTAGCGGGAGTTGCAGGTGAGCAGTTCTTC	CSVVTLAGVAGEQFF
TRBJ2-3	TRBV18	.	few	15	TGTGCCAGCTCACCATCTGGGGGTATCGGAGATACGCAGTATTTT	CASSPSGGIGDTQYF
TRBJ2-6	TRBV12-3/TRBV12-4	.	few	13	TGTGCCAGCAGGGACGCTGGGGCCAACGTCCTGACTTTC	CASRDAGANVLTF
TRBJ2-1	TRBV9	.	.	13	TGTGCCAGCAGCGAGGGCGGTGGAAACCAGCAGTTCTTC	CASSEGGGNQQFF
TRBJ2-1	TRBV20-1	TRBD2	once	18	TGCAGTGCTAGGGGGGGACTAGCGGGAAGGGTCCCCTACAATGAGCAGTTCTTC	CSARGGLAGRVPYNEQFF
TRBJ2-6	TRBV29-1	TRBD2	.	14	TGCAGCGTTGAGGGAGGGGTTGGGGCCAACGTCCTGACTTTC	CSVEGGVGANVLTF